This T cell receptor beta chain was identified in a study of cytomegalovirus exposure and HLA in healthy donors. General study findings and limits: It is likely that the observed cluster of highly shared sequence variants was a sequencing artifact.

This clone was seen a few times. What it recognizes is unknown. Trimming pared 8 bases from V and 12 bases from J, leaving 26 bases between. Per germline, CDR1 MGHDK and CDR2 SYGVNS. The CDR3 sequence is 14 residues long. Healthy bone marrow donors made up the donor group. In nominal health when sampled, donors likely had unrecorded immune exposures nonetheless. Vbeta (60) and Jbeta (13) primers were used in the PCR. Original handling: Unique TCR beta chains numbered 60 million to 100 million in a later analysis, with 10 million to 14 million shared. Only in-frame clones appear in the TCRdb table, and some are missing; sequencing was by immunoSEQ multiplex PCR. V, J and clone size reflect that table, while D and trimming were determined from the DNA. This table holds roughly 100,000 clones, 60% to 80% found once.

Sequenced input: PBMCs. The receptor comes from a man aged 30 to 45 in good health and CMV-seronegative. The V and J genes are TRBV25-1 and TRBJ2-7, with a tentative D call TRBD1 (6 bases). CDR3 DNA sequence: TGTGCCAGCCAATCCCGGGACACCCTCCTCTCGTTGTACTTC. Encoded protein: CASQSRDTLLSLYF.